Listed here are 29 T cell receptor beta chains from one sample, sequenced in a study of molecular identifiers for immune sequencing clone quantification. MiXCR, applied by TCRdb to the PCR reads, yields one record per CDR3 protein. The table lists about 640,000 distinct CDR3 sequences, 15% to 20% of them singletons, with around 0.9% in the top ten. Sequencing was performed on naive CD8+ T cells from blood, with Jurkat cell RNA spiked in. Subset reported: FACS-sorted CD8+CD4-CCR7+CD45RA+ naive T cells. The receptor set was obtained from a human donor in good health. Some libraries in this study had Jurkat cell RNA spiked in.

This clonotype was recorded at least ten times. The gene calls are TRBV12-3 or TRBV12-4 and TRBJ2-1; D is possibly TRBD1 (5 bases). The V end lost 8 bases, the J end lost 4 bases, and 9 bases lay between the germline ends. The CDR3 runs 12 residues. This CDR3 reads CASRSGYNEQFF. Here the CDR3 DNA reads TGTGCCAGCCGATCAGGGTACAATGAGCAGTTCTTC.

This chain links TRBV7-6 with TRBJ2-2; no firm D call. V was pared by 0 bases and J by 6 bases, with 8 bases between. Per germline, CDR1 SGHVS and CDR2 FNYEAQ. CDR3 length equals 14 residues. The CDR3 protein is CASSLAFGSGELFF. The CDR3, as DNA: TGTGCCAGCAGCTTAGCTTTTGGGTCCGGGGAGCTGTTTTTT.

This clonotype was detected only a few times. Compared with germline, one end of the junction differs, possibly owing to a read error. V is TRBV2 and J is TRBJ2-1, with 7 bases matching TRBD1. Germline CDR1 SNHLY, CDR2 FYNNEI. The CDR3 extends over 14 amino acids. Here the CDR3 reads CASSRDSSYDEQFF. The CDR3 DNA reads TGTGCCAGCAGCCGGGACAGCTCCTACGATGAGCAGTTCTTC.

CDR3 amino acids: CALSVLGGRGELFF. CDR3 nucleotides: TGTGCCTTGAGCGTACTCGGGGGGCGCGGGGAGCTGTTTTTT. V is TRBV30 and J is TRBJ2-2, with D perhaps TRBD2 (7 bases). V was trimmed by 7 bases and J by 7 bases, leaving 19 bases between them. The CDR3 length is 14 residues. Germline V gives CDR1 GTSNPN, CDR2 SVGIG (reference sequence). The complete variable domain, with remaining parts taken from reference TRBV30 and TRBJ2-2, reads SQTIHQWPATLVQPVGSPLSLECTVEGTSNPNLYWYRQAAGRGLQLLFYSVGIGQISSEVPQNLSASRPQDRQFILSSKKLLLSDSGFYLCALSVLGGRGELFFGEGSRLTVL.

The chain is built from TRBV10-2 and TRBJ1-1, with D perhaps TRBD1 (6 bases). Germline assignment: CDR1 WSHSY and CDR2 SAAADI. With 5 bases removed from V and 0 bases from J, the gap between germline ends came to 16 bases. The CDR3 length is 16 residues. The CDR3 DNA reads as TGCGCCAGCAGTCAGGGGCCGCCCGGCCTGAACACTGAAGCTTTCTTT. Translating it yields CASSQGPPGLNTEAFF.

This clonotype was observed many times. Its ends do not fully match the called genes, so a read error is possible. V gene TRBV12-3 or TRBV12-4 combines with J gene TRBJ2-3; TRBD2 matches at 7 bases. This CDR3 spans 13 amino acids. CDR3 sequence (DNA): TGTGCCAGCAGCGTGACTAGCAGAGATACGCAGTATTTT. It yields the protein CASSVTSRDTQYF.

This clonotype was seen a few times. V usage is TRBV5-5 and J usage is TRBJ1-1; 9 bases line up with TRBD1. Trimming at V came to 3 bases and at J to 4 bases, leaving 4 bases not matched to a gene. Germline values: CDR1 SGHKS, CDR2 YYEKEE (reference sequence). CDR3 size: 14 residues. The CDR3 DNA sequence: TGTGCCAGCAGCTGGGACAGGGAGAGCACTGAAGCTTTCTTT. Encoded protein: CASSWDRESTEAFF.

This clonotype was seen repeatedly, ten times or more. This chain connects TRBV28 to TRBJ2-7; 8 bases align to TRBD2. Germline CDR1 reads MDHEN; CDR2 reads SYDVKM. This CDR3 is 14 amino acids long. J gave up 2 bases and V 5 bases, and 5 bases lay outside the gene matches. The CDR3 sequence: CASSLRTSPYEQYF. The CDR3 nucleotides read TGTGCCAGCAGTCTCCGGACTAGCCCCTACGAGCAGTACTTC.

This clonotype showed up just a few times. This chain links TRBV9 with TRBJ1-5; D not resolved. The CDR3 loop spans 14 amino acids. The V gene lost 3 bases and the J gene lost 0 bases, with 7 bases spanning the gap. Germline CDR1 is SGDLS and CDR2 is YYNGEE. The CDR3 bases are TGTGCCAGCAGCGCGAGCCCTAGCAATCAGCCCCAGCATTTT. Translated: CASSASPSNQPQHF.

This clonotype occurred many times. The chain is built from TRBV4-3 and TRBJ1-2; 7 nucleotides line up with TRBD1. The CDR3 is 16 amino acids. Germline V gene data show CDR1 as LGHNA and CDR2 as YSLEER. J was trimmed by 3 bases and V by 0 bases; bases with no gene match: 7. The CDR3 coding sequence is TGCGCCAGCAGCCAAGAAGCCGGGACAGACTACTATGGCTACACCTTC. Protein sequence: CASSQEAGTDYYGYTF.

The table lists this clonotype with a few counts. V gene TRBV5-6 combines with J gene TRBJ2-5; D gene unclear. Trimming shortened V by 2 bases and J by 0 bases, and 8 bases separated the two germline ends. The germline V gene has CDR1 SGHDT and CDR2 YYEEEE. This CDR3 is 14 amino acids long. The CDR3: CASSLSDHQETQYF. In DNA form, the CDR3 reads TGTGCCAGCAGCTTATCGGACCACCAAGAGACCCAGTACTTC.

This clonotype was picked up many times. V usage is TRBV30 and J usage is TRBJ2-3; 8 bases match TRBD1. V was clipped by 5 bases and J by 0 bases; unmatched bases: 4. This CDR3 spans 14 amino acids. The germline CDR1 and CDR2 sequences are GTSNPN and SVGIG (reference sequence). The CDR3 protein is CAWAGGQSTDTQYF. The CDR3 region has the DNA TGTGCCTGGGCAGGGGGCCAAAGCACAGATACGCAGTATTTT.

With respect to this clonotype: A much larger clone sits a single nucleotide away, making a read error possible. The chain is built from TRBV30 and TRBJ2-4, with D unclear. This CDR3 has 15 amino acids. Germline CDR1 and CDR2: GTSNPN and SVGIG (reference sequence). Trimming left V 1 base short and J 3 bases short, with 13 bases between. CDR3 sequence reads: CAWSANPGFKNIQYF. DNA of the CDR3: TGTGCCTGGAGTGCCAATCCGGGCTTCAAAAACATTCAGTACTTC.

This clonotype appeared many times. The rearrangement uses TRBV29-1 and TRBJ2-3, with D possibly TRBD1 on 5 matching bases. CDR1 and CDR2 from the germline V gene are SQVTM and ANQGSEA. Between the trimmed V and J ends, which lost 2 bases and 3 bases, there was a span of 6 bases. The CDR3 has 12 residues. CDR3 residues: CSVEQGTDTQYF. The CDR3 nucleotides are TGCAGCGTTGAACAGGGTACAGATACGCAGTATTTT.

The J gene is TRBJ2-5, the V gene TRBV7-9; D is unclear. The V gene's germline CDR1 is SEHNR and CDR2 FQNEAQ (reference sequence). This CDR3 is 15 amino acids long. The V and J ends lost 4 bases and 1 base respectively, with 13 bases between them. The CDR3 sequence: CASSSQDSGQETQYF. CDR3 DNA: TGTGCCAGCAGCTCGCAGGATTCGGGCCAAGAGACCCAGTACTTC.

This clonotype was seen many times. V is TRBV4-1 and J is TRBJ2-7, with unresolved D. The CDR3 is 15 amino acids. V was clipped by 3 bases and J by 4 bases, with 16 bases between them. Germline loops: CDR1 MGHRA, CDR2 YSYEKL. The CDR3 sequence is CASSQVYSPRYEQYF. The CDR3 DNA follows: TGCGCCAGCAGCCAGGTATACTCCCCAAGATACGAGCAGTACTTC.

This clonotype was found many times. This rearrangement joins TRBV5-6 to TRBJ2-3, with D perhaps being TRBD1 or TRBD2 (6 bases each). The CDR3 spans 16 residues. Germline loops: CDR1 SGHDT, CDR2 YYEEEE. Trimming cost V 2 bases and J 5 bases, with 18 bases left between them. The CDR3 DNA follows: TGTGCCAGCAGCTTTTGGGGGGCGCGTGATGGAGATACGCAGTATTTT. Protein sequence: CASSFWGARDGDTQYF.

Many counts were recorded for this clonotype. This chain uses TRBV9 with TRBJ1-4; tentative D call: TRBD1 (5 bases). V was pared by 3 bases and J by 8 bases, with 14 bases between. The CDR3 runs to 14 residues. The germline CDR1 and CDR2 sequences are SGDLS and YYNGEE. For the CDR3, the DNA is TGTGCCAGCAGCGCAGAGGGGTTTTTCGAAAAACTGTTTTTT. Protein: CASSAEGFFEKLFF.

This clonotype was counted once. J is TRBJ1-6 and V is TRBV12-3 or TRBV12-4; D is undetermined. The V end was cut by 0 bases, the J end by 8 bases, with 11 bases between. The CDR3 length is 15 residues. CDR3 loop: CASSLASGGYSPLHF. In DNA, the CDR3 is TGTGCCAGCAGTTTAGCGTCGGGAGGATATTCACCCCTCCACTTT.

The chain links TRBV27 to TRBJ1-1; unclear D gene. V lost 6 bases and J lost 1, with 15 bases in between. This CDR3 is built from 15 residues. Per the germline V gene, CDR1 is MNHEY and CDR2 is SMNVEV (reference sequence). The CDR3 loop reads CASSLSYSANTEAFF. The DNA for the CDR3 is TGTGCCAGCAGCCTTTCCTACTCGGCGAACACTGAAGCTTTCTTT.

For this clonotype: A read error may explain this, as a much larger clone is one base away. The CDR3 DNA is TGTGCCAGCAGCGAAGGGGTTTACACGAACACCGGGGGGCTGTTTTTT. It encodes CASSEGVYTNTGGLFF. The rearrangement links TRBV2 to TRBJ2-2; a possible D gene is TRBD2 (6 bases). This CDR3 has 16 amino acids. The V gene's germline CDR1 is SNHLY and CDR2 FYNNEI.

On this clonotype: A much larger clone sits a single nucleotide away, making a read error possible. The genes are TRBV7-3 and TRBJ1-1; no firm D call. The V gene's germline CDR1 is SGHTA and CDR2 FQGTGA. Trimming removed 4 bases from V and 3 bases from J, with 12 bases in between. This CDR3 spans 14 amino acids. Here the CDR3 DNA reads TGTGCCAGCAGCTCCGACGGCATGGACACTGAAGCTTTCTTT. Its protein product is CASSSDGMDTEAFF.

This clonotype was seen many times. V usage is TRBV14 and J usage is TRBJ1-1; D is unclear. The CDR3 covers 13 residues. The V end was cut by 4 bases, the J end by 6 bases, with 12 bases between. Germline CDR1 SGHDN, CDR2 FVKESK. The CDR3, as DNA: TGTGCCAGCAGCCCCCCTAACAGACCTGAAGCTTTCTTT. This codes for CASSPPNRPEAFF.

With regard to this clonotype: The missing conserved phenylalanine or tryptophan at the end of this CDR3 makes a read error likely. The rearrangement joins TRBV6-2 or TRBV6-3 to TRBJ1-2; no definite D call. The CDR3 is made up of 12 amino acids. The germline V and J ends were trimmed by 2 bases and 4 bases, with 5 bases remaining between them. Looked up from germline, CDR1 is MNHEY and CDR2 is SVGEGT. As DNA, the CDR3 is TGTGCCAGCAGTTACGGAGGCTATGGCTACACCCTC. As protein: CASSYGGYGYTL.

This clonotype was seen a single time. One base away lies a much larger clone, so this may be a sequencing read error. The V gene is TRBV5-6, the J gene TRBJ2-5, with D maybe TRBD1 (5 bases). The CDR3 is made up of 15 amino acids. The germline gives CDR1 SGHDT, CDR2 YYEEEE. Trimming cost V 1 base and J 1 base, with 11 bases left between them. CDR3 sequence (DNA): TGTGCCAGCAGCTTGACTCCCAGGGCCCAAGAGACCCAGTACTTC. Translation: CASSLTPRAQETQYF.

This clonotype was counted many times. The chain is built from TRBV20-1 and TRBJ1-5; D not resolved. The V end was cut by 3 bases, the J end by 0 bases, with 12 bases between. The CDR3 is 15 amino acids. Germline V gene data show CDR1 as DFQATT and CDR2 as SNEGSKA (reference sequence). The CDR3 region is CSASSGLNSNQPQHF. As DNA, the CDR3 is TGCAGTGCTAGTTCAGGCCTAAATAGCAATCAGCCCCAGCATTTT.

The V and J genes are TRBV24-1 and TRBJ2-5, with D unresolved. V gave up 5 bases and J gave up 2 bases, with 8 bases separating them. This CDR3 is 13 amino acids long. Looked up from germline, CDR1 is KGHDR and CDR2 is SFDVKD. The CDR3 here is CATSGTGQETQYF. Here the CDR3 DNA reads TGTGCCACCAGTGGTACCGGGCAAGAGACCCAGTACTTC.

Concerning this clonotype itself: This may come from a read error, since a much larger clone is one base off. The rearrangement joins TRBV2 to TRBJ2-2; possible D gene TRBD2, 6 bases. V was pared by 3 bases and J by 6 bases, with 14 bases between. Germline CDR1 and CDR2: SNHLY and FYNNEI. The CDR3 has 15 amino acids. In DNA, the CDR3 is TGTGCCAGCAGTGAGGGCGGGGTACTTCCCGGGGAGCTGTTTTTT. This sequence encodes CASSEGGVLPGELFF. The full variable domain, with the rest looked up from reference TRBV2 and TRBJ2-2, is EPEVTQTPSHQVTQMGQEVILRCVPISNHLYFYWYRQILGQKVEFLVSFYNNEISEKSEIFDDQFSVERPDGSNFTLKIRSTKLEDSAMYFCASSEGGVLPGELFFGEGSRLTVL.

Regarding this clonotype: This could be a read error, since a much larger clone is one nucleotide away. The chain recombines TRBV29-1 with TRBJ2-1; 9 bases are a match to TRBD2. CDR1 and CDR2 (germline): SQVTM, ANQGSEA. J lost 12 bases, V lost 7 bases, and 19 bases had no gene match. CDR3 length: 15 amino acids. CDR3 region: CSAGGSLAGTGGQFF. Written as DNA, the CDR3 is TGCAGCGCCGGAGGGAGCCTAGCGGGGACCGGTGGGCAGTTCTTC.